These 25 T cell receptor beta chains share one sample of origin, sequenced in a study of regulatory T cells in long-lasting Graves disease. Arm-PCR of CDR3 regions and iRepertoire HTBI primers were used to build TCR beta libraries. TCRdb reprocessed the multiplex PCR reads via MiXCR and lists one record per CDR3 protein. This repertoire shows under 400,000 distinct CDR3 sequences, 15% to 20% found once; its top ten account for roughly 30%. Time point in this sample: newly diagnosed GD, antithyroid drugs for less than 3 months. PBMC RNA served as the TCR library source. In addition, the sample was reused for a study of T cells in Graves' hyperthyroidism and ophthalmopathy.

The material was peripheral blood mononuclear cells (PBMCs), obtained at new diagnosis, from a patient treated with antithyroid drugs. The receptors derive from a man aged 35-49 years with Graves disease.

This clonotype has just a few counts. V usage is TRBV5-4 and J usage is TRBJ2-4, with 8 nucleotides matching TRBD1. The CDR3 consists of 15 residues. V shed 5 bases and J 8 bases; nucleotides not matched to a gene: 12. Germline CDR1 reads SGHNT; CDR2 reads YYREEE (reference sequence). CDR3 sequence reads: CASRLRQGQGDIQYF. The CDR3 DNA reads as TGTGCCAGCAGACTTCGACAGGGGCAAGGGGACATTCAGTACTTC.

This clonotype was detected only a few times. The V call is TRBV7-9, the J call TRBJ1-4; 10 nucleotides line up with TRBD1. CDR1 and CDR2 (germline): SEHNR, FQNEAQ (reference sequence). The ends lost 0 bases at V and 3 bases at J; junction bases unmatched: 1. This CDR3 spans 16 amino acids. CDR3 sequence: CASSLAGTGANEKLFF. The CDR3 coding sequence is TGTGCCAGCAGCTTAGCAGGGACAGGGGCTAATGAAAAACTGTTTTTT.

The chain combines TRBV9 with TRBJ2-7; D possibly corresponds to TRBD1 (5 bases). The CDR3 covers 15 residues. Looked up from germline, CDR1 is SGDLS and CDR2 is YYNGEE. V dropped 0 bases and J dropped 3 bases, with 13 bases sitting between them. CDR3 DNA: TGTGCCAGCAGCGTAGCTGGTGACAGTTACTACGAGCAGTACTTC. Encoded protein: CASSVAGDSYYEQYF. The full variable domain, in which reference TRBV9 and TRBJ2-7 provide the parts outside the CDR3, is DSGVTQTPKHLITATGQRVTLRCSPRSGDLSVYWYQQSLDQGLQFLIQYYNGEERAKGNILERFSAQQFPDLHSELNLSSLELGDSALYFCASSVAGDSYYEQYFGPGTRLTVT.

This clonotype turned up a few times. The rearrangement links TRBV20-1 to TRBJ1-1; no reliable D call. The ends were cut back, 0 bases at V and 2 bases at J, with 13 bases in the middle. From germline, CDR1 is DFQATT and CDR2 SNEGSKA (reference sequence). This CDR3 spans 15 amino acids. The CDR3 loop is CSARESYFGNTEAFF. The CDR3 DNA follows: TGCAGTGCTAGAGAATCGTACTTCGGCAACACTGAAGCTTTCTTT.

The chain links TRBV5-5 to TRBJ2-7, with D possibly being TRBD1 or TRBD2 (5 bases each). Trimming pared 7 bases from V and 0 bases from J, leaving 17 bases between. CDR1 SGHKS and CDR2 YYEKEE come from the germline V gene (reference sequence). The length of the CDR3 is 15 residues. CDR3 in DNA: TGTGCCAGCCTACCCTCCGGGGCCAGCTCCTACGAGCAGTACTTC. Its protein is CASLPSGASSYEQYF. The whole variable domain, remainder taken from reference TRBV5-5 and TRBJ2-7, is DAGVTQSPTHLIKTRGQQVTLRCSPISGHKSVSWYQQVLGQGPQFIFQYYEKEERGRGNFPDRFSARQFPNYSSELNVNALLLGDSALYLCASLPSGASSYEQYFGPGTRLTVT.

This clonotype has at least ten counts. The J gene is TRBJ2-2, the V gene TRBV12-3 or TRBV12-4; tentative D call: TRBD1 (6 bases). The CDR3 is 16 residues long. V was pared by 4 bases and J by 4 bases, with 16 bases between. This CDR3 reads CASSSRQVDPTGELFF. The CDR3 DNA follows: TGTGCCAGCAGTTCCCGACAGGTTGACCCCACCGGGGAGCTGTTTTTT.

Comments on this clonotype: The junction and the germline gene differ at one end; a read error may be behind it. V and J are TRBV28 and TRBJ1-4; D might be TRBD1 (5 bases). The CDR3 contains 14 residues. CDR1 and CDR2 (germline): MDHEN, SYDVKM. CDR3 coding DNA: TGTGCCAGCAGTTCCCCGGGGGACGGACGTTTTTGGATTTTT. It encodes CASSSPGDGRFWIF. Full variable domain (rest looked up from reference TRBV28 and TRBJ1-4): DVKVTQSSRYLVKRTGEKVFLECVQDMDHENMFWYRQDPGLGLRLIYFSYDVKMKEKGDIPEGYSVSREKKERFSLILESASTNQTSMYLCASSSPGDGRFWIFGSGTQLSVL.

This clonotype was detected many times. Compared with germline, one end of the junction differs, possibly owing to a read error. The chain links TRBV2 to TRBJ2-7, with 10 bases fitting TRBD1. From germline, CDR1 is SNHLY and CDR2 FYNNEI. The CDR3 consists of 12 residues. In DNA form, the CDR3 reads TGCGCCAGCAGGGACAGGGGCTACGAGCAGTACTTC. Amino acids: CASRDRGYEQYF. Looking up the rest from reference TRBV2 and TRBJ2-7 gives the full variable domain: EPEVTQTPSHQVTQMGQEVILRCVPISNHLYFYWYRQILGQKVEFLVSFYNNEISEKSEIFDDQFSVERPDGSNFTLKIRSTKLEDSAMYFCASRDRGYEQYFGPGTRLTVT.

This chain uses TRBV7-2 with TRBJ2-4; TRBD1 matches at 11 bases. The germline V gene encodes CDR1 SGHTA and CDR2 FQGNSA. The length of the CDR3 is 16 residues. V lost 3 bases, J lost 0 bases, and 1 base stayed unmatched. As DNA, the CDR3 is TGTGCCAGCAGCTTGGACAGGGGGCGAGCCAAAAACATTCAGTACTTC. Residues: CASSLDRGRAKNIQYF.

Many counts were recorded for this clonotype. As DNA, the CDR3 is TGTGCCAGCTCACCACGGTGGGTCCACACAGATACGCAGTATTTT. This sequence encodes CASSPRWVHTDTQYF. The gene calls are TRBV18 and TRBJ2-3; D unresolved. V shed 1 base and J shed 2 bases, with 10 bases lying between them. This CDR3 has 15 residues. Germline CDR1 is KGHSH and CDR2 is LQKENI.

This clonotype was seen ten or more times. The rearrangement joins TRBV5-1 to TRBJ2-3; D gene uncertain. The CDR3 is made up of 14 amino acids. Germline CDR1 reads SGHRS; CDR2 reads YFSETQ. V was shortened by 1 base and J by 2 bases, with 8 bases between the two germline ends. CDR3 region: CASSLSGNTDTQYF. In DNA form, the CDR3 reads TGCGCCAGCAGCTTGTCTGGCAACACAGATACGCAGTATTTT.

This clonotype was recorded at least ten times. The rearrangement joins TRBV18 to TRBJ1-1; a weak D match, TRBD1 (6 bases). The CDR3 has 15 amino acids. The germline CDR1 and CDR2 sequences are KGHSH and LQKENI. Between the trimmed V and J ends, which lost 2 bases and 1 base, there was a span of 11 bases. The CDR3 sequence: CASSPYREANTEAFF. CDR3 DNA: TGTGCCAGCTCACCATACAGGGAGGCGAACACTGAAGCTTTCTTT.

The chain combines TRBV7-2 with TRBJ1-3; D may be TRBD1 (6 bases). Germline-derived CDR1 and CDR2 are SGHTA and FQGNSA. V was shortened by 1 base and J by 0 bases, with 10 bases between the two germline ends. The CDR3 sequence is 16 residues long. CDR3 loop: CASSLGGLVSGNTIYF. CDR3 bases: TGTGCCAGCAGCTTAGGGGGGCTAGTCTCTGGAAACACCATATATTTT.

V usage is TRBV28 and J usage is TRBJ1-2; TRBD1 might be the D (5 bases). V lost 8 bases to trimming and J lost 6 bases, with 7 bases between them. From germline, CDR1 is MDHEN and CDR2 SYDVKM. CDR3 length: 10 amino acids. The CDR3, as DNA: TGTGCCAGCGGGACCCATGGCTACACCTTC. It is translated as CASGTHGYTF.

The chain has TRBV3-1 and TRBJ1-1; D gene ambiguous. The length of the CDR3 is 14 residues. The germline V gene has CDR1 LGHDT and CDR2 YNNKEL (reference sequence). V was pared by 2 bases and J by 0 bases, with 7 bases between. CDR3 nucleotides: TGTGCCAGCAGCCAAATGACGGTGAACACTGAAGCTTTCTTT. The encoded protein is CASSQMTVNTEAFF.

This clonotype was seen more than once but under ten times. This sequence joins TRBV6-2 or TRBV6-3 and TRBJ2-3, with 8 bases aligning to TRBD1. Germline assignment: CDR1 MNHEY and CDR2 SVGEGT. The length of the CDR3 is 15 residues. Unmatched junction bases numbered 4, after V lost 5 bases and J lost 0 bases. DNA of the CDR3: TGTGCCAGCAGTCGGACAGGGATTAGCACAGATACGCAGTATTTT. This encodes CASSRTGISTDTQYF.

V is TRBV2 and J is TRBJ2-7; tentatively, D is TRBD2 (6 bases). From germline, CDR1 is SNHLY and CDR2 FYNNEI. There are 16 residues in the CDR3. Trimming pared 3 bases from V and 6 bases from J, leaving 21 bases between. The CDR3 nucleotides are TGTGCCAGCAGTGACCTCACGGGACTTCGCGATTCCGAGCAGTACTTC. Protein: CASSDLTGLRDSEQYF.

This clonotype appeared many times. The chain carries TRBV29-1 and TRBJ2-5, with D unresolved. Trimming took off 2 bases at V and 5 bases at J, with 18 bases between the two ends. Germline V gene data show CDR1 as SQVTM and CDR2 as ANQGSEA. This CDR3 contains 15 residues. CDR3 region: CSVESRRTAVETQYF. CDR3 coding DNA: TGCAGCGTTGAATCGCGCAGGACGGCGGTTGAGACCCAGTACTTC.

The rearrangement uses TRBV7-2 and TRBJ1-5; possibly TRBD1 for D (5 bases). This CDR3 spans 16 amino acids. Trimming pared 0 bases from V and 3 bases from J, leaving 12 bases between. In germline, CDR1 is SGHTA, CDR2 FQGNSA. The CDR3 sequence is CASSLAGGSNNQPQHF. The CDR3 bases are TGTGCCAGCAGCTTAGCTGGGGGGTCGAACAATCAGCCCCAGCATTTT.

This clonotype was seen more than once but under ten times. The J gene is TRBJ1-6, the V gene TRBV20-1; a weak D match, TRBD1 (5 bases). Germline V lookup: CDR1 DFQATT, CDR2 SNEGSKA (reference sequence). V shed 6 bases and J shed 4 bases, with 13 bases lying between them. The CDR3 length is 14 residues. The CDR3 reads CSATDRKYNSPLHF. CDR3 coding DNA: TGCAGTGCAACCGACAGAAAATATAATTCACCCCTCCACTTT.

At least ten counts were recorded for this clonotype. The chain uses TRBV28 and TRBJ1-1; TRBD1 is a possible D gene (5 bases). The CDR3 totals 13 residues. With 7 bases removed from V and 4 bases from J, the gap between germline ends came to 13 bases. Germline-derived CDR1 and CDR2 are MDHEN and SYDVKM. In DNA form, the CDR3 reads TGTGCCAGCACGACGGGGCAGGGCACTGAAGCTTTCTTT. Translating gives CASTTGQGTEAFF. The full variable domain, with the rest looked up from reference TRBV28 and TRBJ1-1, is DVKVTQSSRYLVKRTGEKVFLECVQDMDHENMFWYRQDPGLGLRLIYFSYDVKMKEKGDIPEGYSVSREKKERFSLILESASTNQTSMYLCASTTGQGTEAFFGQGTRLTVV.

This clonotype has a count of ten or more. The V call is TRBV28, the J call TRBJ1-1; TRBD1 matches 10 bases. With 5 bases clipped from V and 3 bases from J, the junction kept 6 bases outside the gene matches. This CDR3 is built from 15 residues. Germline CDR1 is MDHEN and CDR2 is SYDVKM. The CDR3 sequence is CASSRWTGGYTEAFF. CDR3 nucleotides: TGTGCCAGCAGTAGGTGGACAGGGGGTTACACTGAAGCTTTCTTT.

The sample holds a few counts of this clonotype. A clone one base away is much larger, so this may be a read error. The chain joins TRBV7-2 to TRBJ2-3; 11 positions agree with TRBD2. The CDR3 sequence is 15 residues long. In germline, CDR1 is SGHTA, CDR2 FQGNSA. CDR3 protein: CASGLFSGGADTQYF. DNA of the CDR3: TGTGCCAGCGGCTTGTTTAGCGGGGGGGCGGATACGCAGTATTTT.

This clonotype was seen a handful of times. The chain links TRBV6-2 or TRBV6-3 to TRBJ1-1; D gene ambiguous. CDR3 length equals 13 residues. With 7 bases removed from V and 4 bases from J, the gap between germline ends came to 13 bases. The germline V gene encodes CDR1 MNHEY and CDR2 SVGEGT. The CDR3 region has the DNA TGTGCCAGCACCCTAATGGGAGGCACTGAAGCTTTCTTT. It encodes CASTLMGGTEAFF.

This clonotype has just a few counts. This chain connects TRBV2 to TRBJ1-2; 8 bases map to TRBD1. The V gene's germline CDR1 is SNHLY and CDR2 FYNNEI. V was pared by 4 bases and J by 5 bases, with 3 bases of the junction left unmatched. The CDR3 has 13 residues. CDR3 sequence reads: CASSGDRGYGYTF. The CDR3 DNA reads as TGTGCCAGCAGTGGAGACAGGGGTTATGGCTACACCTTC.